The T cell receptor beta chain under discussion was sequenced for a study of cytomegalovirus exposure and HLA in healthy donors. Whole-study findings and limits: TCR clusters originating in the first cohort tended to co-occur in the approximately 120 validation repertoires, according to a later analysis.

Germline V gene sequence: CDR1 MDHEN, CDR2 SYDVKM. The V segment lost 4 bases and the J segment 12 bases; nucleotides outside the gene matches: 10. This CDR3 has 14 amino acids. TCRdb's copy holds only in-frame clones and misses some; the assay was immunoSEQ multiplex PCR. The sample records 150,000 to 200,000 clones, 80% to 85% being singletons. This clone has only one observation. The antigen is unknown. This receptor was identified in a woman aged 18-30 years in good health and CMV-seropositive. The J gene is TRBJ2-1, the V gene TRBV28; 9 nucleotides align to TRBD2. The source material was PBMCs. CDR3 nucleotides: TGTGCCAGCAGTTCGTCTAGCGGGGACCCTCGGCAGTTCTTC. Translating it yields CASSSSSGDPRQFF.